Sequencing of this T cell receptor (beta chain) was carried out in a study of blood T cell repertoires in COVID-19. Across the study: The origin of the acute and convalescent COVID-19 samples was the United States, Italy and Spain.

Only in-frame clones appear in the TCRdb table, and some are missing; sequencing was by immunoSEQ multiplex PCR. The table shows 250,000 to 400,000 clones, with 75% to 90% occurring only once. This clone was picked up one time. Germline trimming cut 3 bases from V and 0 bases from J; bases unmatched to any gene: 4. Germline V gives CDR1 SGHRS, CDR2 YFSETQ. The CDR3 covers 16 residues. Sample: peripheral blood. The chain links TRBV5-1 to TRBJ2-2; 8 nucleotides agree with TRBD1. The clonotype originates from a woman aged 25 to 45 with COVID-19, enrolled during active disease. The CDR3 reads CASSSGQGANTGELFF. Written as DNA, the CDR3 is TGCGCCAGCAGCTCCGGACAGGGCGCGAACACCGGGGAGCTGTTTTTT.